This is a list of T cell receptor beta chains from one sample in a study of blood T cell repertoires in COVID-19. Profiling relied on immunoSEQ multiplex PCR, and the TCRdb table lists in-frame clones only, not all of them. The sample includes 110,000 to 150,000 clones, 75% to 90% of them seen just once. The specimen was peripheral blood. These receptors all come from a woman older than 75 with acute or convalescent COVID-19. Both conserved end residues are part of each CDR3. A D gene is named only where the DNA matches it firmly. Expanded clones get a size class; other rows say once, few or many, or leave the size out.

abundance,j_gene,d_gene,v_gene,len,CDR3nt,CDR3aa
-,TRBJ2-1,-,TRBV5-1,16,TGCGCCAGCAGCTTGGAAGCGGGTAGCTCCTACAATGAGCAGTTCTTC,CASSLEAGSSYNEQFF
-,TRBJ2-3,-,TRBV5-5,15,TGTGCCAGCAGCTTCAGGGGCCAGCGCACAGATACGCAGTATTTT,CASSFRGQRTDTQYF
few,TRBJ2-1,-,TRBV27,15,TGTGCCAGCAGTTTAGGGCCCCGGGGCTACAATGAGCAGTTCTTC,CASSLGPRGYNEQFF
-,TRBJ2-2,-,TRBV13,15,TGTGCCAGCAGCTTGAGACAAACCTACACCGGGGAGCTGTTTTTT,CASSLRQTYTGELFF
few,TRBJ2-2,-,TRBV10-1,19,TGCGCCAGCAGCGATCACCCCGTGGCAATCCCCGCCCGCCCCGGGGAGCTGTTTTTT,CASSDHPVAIPARPGELFF
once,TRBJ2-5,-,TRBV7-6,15,TGTGCCAGCAGCTTAGAGGGGTTTACGGCGGAGACCCAGTACTTC,CASSLEGFTAETQYF
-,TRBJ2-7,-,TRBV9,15,TGTGCCAGCAGCCCTACAGGGAGAGTCCCCTACGAGCAGTACTTC,CASSPTGRVPYEQYF
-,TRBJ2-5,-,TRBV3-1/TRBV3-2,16,TGTGCCAGCAGCTATGGAAGAGGACGGGGGTTAGAGACCCAGTACTTC,CASSYGRGRGLETQYF
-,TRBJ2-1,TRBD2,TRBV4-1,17,TGCGCCAGCAGCCAAAGAATACTAGCGGGAGGGTCCAATGAGCAGTTCTTC,CASSQRILAGGSNEQFF
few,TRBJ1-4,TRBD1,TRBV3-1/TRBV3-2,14,TGTGCCAGCAGCCGACAGGGCTTTAATGAAAAACTGTTTTTT,CASSRQGFNEKLFF
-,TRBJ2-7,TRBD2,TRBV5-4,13,TGTGCCAGCAGCTCGCGGGGGTACGATGAGCAGTACTTC,CASSSRGYDEQYF
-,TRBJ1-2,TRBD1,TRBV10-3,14,TGTGCCATCAGTGAAAGGGCGCAGGGGGCTGGCTACACCTTC,CAISERAQGAGYTF
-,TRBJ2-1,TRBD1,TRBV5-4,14,TGTGCCAGCAGCTCAGGGGGCAGCTACAATGAGCAGTTCTTC,CASSSGGSYNEQFF
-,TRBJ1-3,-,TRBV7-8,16,TGTGCCAGCAGCTTAACTCGGGTGAACTCTGGAAACACCATATATTTT,CASSLTRVNSGNTIYF